The clone carrying this T cell receptor (beta chain) was detected a few times. The antigen remains undetermined. Arm-PCR of CDR3 regions and iRepertoire HTBI primers were used to build TCR beta libraries. TCRdb reprocessed the multiplex PCR reads via MiXCR and lists one record per CDR3 protein. Here the sample spans around 400,000 distinct CDR3 sequences, about a quarter being singletons. Time point denoted: persistent/refractory GD, antithyroid drugs over 5 years with positive TRAb. From RNA extracted from PBMCs, the TCR library was made. Blood from the periphery, 8 to 9.5 milliliters in all, was drawn into EDTA tubes. These data belong to a study of regulatory T cells in long-lasting Graves disease. Study background: Patients met the persistent Graves' disease definition after over 5 years of antithyroid drugs with positive TSH receptor antibodies.

CDR3 length: 15 amino acids. Germline CDR1 LNHDA, CDR2 SQIVND (reference sequence). V was cut by 1 base and J by 3 bases, with 10 bases left in between. Broader study findings: Lower TCR diversity characterized persistent Graves' patients relative to newly diagnosed patients.

Sample: peripheral blood mononuclear cells (PBMCs), taken when the disease was refractory, from a patient treated with antithyroid drugs. The chain combines TRBV19 with TRBJ1-5; D unresolved. The clonotype originates from a female donor with Graves disease. This CDR3 is CASSIVIRNNQPQHF. The CDR3 nucleotides are TGTGCCAGTAGTATAGTTATCAGGAACAATCAGCCCCAGCATTTT. Looking up the rest from reference TRBV19 and TRBJ1-5 gives the full variable domain: DGGITQSPKYLFRKEGQNVTLSCEQNLNHDAMYWYRQDPGQGLRLIYYSQIVNDFQKGDIAEGYSVSREKKESFPLTVTSAQKNPTAFYLCASSIVIRNNQPQHFGDGTRLSIL.